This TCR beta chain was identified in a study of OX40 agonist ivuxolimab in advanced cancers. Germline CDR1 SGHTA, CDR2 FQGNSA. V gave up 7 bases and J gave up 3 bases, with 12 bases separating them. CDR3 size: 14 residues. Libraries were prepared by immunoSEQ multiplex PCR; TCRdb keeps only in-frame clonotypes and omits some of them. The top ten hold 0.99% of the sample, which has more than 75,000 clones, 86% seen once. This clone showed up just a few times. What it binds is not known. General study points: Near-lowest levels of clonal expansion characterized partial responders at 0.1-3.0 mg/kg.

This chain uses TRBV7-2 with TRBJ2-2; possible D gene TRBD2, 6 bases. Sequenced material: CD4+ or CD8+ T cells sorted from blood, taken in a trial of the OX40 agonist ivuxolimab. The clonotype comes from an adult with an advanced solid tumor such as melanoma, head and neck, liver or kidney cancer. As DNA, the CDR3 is TGTGCCAGCATTGGAGGGCGGCACACCGGGGAGCTGTTTTTT. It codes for CASIGGRHTGELFF.